The 24 T cell receptor beta chains in this list originate from one sample, sequenced in a study of blood T cell repertoires in COVID-19. Measured with immunoSEQ multiplex PCR; TCRdb has only the in-frame clones, and not every one. The table includes hundreds of thousands of clones, roughly four fifths detected once. The material sequenced was peripheral blood. These receptor sequences come from a man older than 75 with acute or convalescent COVID-19.

The chain uses TRBV29-1 and TRBJ2-2; TRBD2 matches 8 bases. Germline V lookup: CDR1 SQVTM, CDR2 ANQGSEA. There are 14 residues in the CDR3. V dropped 5 bases and J dropped 4; count of bases not matched to a gene: 6. CDR3 sequence: CSVLGTSATGELFF. CDR3 in DNA: TGCAGCGTTCTAGGGACTAGTGCCACCGGGGAGCTGTTTTTT.

The chain joins TRBV7-9 to TRBJ1-4, with TRBD1 matching over 8 bases. The CDR3 is 16 residues long. Per germline, CDR1 SEHNR and CDR2 FQNEAQ (reference sequence). J lost 5 bases, V lost 4 bases, and 9 bases had no gene match. CDR3 sequence reads: CASSSDGTGKNEKLFF. In nucleotides, the CDR3 is TGTGCCAGCAGCTCCGATGGGACAGGAAAGAATGAAAAACTGTTTTTT.

The CDR3 sequence: CATSKGLAGVQGQYF. Written as DNA, the CDR3 is TGTGCCACCAGCAAGGGACTAGCGGGGGTCCAAGGGCAGTACTTC. This chain joins TRBV15 and TRBJ2-7; 14 bases align to TRBD2. The CDR3 runs to 15 residues. Trimming cost V 4 bases and J 9 bases; bases outside gene matches: 8. From germline, CDR1 is LNHNV and CDR2 YYDKDF (reference sequence).

The chain couples TRBV2 to TRBJ2-7, with 7 bases identical to TRBD2. Germline trimming cut 2 bases from V and 5 bases from J; bases unmatched to any gene: 9. This CDR3 contains 15 residues. Looked up from germline, CDR1 is SNHLY and CDR2 is FYNNEI. CDR3 DNA: TGTGCCAGCAGTGAATCCGGGACTATCCTCAACGAGCAGTACTTC. Translated, it gives CASSESGTILNEQYF.

The rearrangement links TRBV3-1 (or the pseudogene TRBV3-2) to TRBJ1-4; D might be TRBD1 (5 bases). This CDR3 comprises 16 residues. Germline V gives CDR1 LGHDT, CDR2 YNNKEL (reference sequence). Trimming pared 3 bases from V and 1 base from J, leaving 12 bases between. Here the CDR3 reads CASSHLGGRTNEKLFF. DNA for the CDR3: TGTGCCAGCAGCCACCTCGGGGGTCGAACTAATGAAAAACTGTTTTTT.

This clone was seen only once. This chain connects TRBV5-1 to TRBJ2-5, with a tentative D call TRBD1 (5 bases). Trimming shortened V by 4 bases and J by 1 base, and 17 bases separated the two germline ends. CDR1 is SGHRS and CDR2 is YFSETQ in the germline V gene. The CDR3 sequence is 16 residues long. The CDR3 loop is CASSRTEQGSQETQYF. The CDR3 DNA sequence: TGCGCCAGCAGCCGAACTGAGCAGGGTAGCCAAGAGACCCAGTACTTC.

The gene calls are TRBV19 and TRBJ1-6; the match to TRBD1 covers 8 bases. Germline CDR1 reads LNHDA; CDR2 reads SQIVND (reference sequence). V gave up 5 bases and J gave up 3 bases; unmatched junction bases: 3. This CDR3 comprises 15 residues. CDR3 region: CASSADRGYNSPLHF. The CDR3 DNA follows: TGTGCCAGTAGTGCCGACAGGGGCTATAATTCACCCCTCCACTTT.

CDR3 nucleotide sequence: TGTGCCAGCAGCCAAGATGGTGGGACAGGGAGCTCCTATAATTCACCCCTCCACTTT. Protein product: CASSQDGGTGSSYNSPLHF. The chain has TRBV4-2 and TRBJ1-6, with TRBD1 matching over 9 bases. The trim removed 0 bases at V and 0 bases at J, leaving 6 bases unmatched. This CDR3 comprises 19 residues. In germline, CDR1 is LGHNA, CDR2 YNFKEQ.

The chain combines TRBV18 with TRBJ2-1; 9 positions match TRBD1. The germline V gene encodes CDR1 KGHSH and CDR2 LQKENI. This CDR3 spans 15 amino acids. The trim removed 3 bases at V and 0 bases at J, leaving 0 bases unmatched. The CDR3 is CASSPDRGSYNEQFF. CDR3 nucleotide sequence: TGTGCCAGCTCACCGGACAGGGGCTCCTACAATGAGCAGTTCTTC.

The V call is TRBV7-9, the J call TRBJ2-2; TRBD1 aligns across 7 bases. This CDR3 region has 14 residues. The J segment lost 6 bases and the V segment lost 8 bases, leaving 9 bases of the junction unmatched. In germline, CDR1 is SEHNR, CDR2 FQNEAQ (reference sequence). CDR3 DNA sequence: TGTGCCAGCGGATTGACAGGGCTCGCCGGGGAGCTGTTTTTT. Its protein product is CASGLTGLAGELFF.

This chain joins TRBV5-5 and TRBJ1-5; D perhaps matches TRBD1 (5 bases). The germline V gene has CDR1 SGHKS and CDR2 YYEKEE (reference sequence). V lost 4 bases and J lost 4, with 18 bases in between. CDR3 length equals 16 residues. CDR3 in DNA: TGTGCCAGCAGCCCGCTTGACAGTCCGTCGAATCAGCCCCAGCATTTT. Its translation is CASSPLDSPSNQPQHF. The whole variable domain, remainder taken from reference TRBV5-5 and TRBJ1-5, is DAGVTQSPTHLIKTRGQQVTLRCSPISGHKSVSWYQQVLGQGPQFIFQYYEKEERGRGNFPDRFSARQFPNYSSELNVNALLLGDSALYLCASSPLDSPSNQPQHFGDGTRLSIL.

The chain has TRBV2 and TRBJ2-1; D is possibly TRBD2 (6 bases). V lost 7 bases and J lost 8, with 18 bases in between. This CDR3 contains 14 residues. Germline values: CDR1 SNHLY, CDR2 FYNNEI. CDR3 in DNA: TGTGCCAGCACGGACCCCCTCTGGGGGGATGAGCAGTTCTTC. It is translated as CASTDPLWGDEQFF.

The chain has TRBV7-9 and TRBJ1-1; 8 positions agree with TRBD1. Germline loops: CDR1 SEHNR, CDR2 FQNEAQ (reference sequence). The CDR3 is 15 residues long. V trimming: 5 bases; J trimming: 1 base; junction bases outside the gene matches: 6. The CDR3 DNA is TGTGCCAGCAGCCCCCGGACAGGGTGGAACACTGAAGCTTTCTTT. It is translated as CASSPRTGWNTEAFF.

The rearrangement links TRBV15 to TRBJ2-7; D perhaps matches TRBD1 (6 bases). Germline values: CDR1 LNHNV, CDR2 YYDKDF (reference sequence). Deletions cut 0 bases from V and 6 bases from J, with 9 bases between. The CDR3 covers 13 residues. The CDR3 nucleotides read TGTGCCACCAGCAGAGATTGGGGGCGCGAGCAGTACTTC. Translation: CATSRDWGREQYF.

The V call is TRBV3-1 (or the pseudogene TRBV3-2), the J call TRBJ2-7, with D possibly matching TRBD1 (6 bases). V dropped 7 bases and J dropped 2 bases, with 18 bases sitting between them. Germline V gene sequence: CDR1 LGHDT, CDR2 YNNKEL (reference sequence). The CDR3 runs 15 residues. The CDR3 nucleotides are TGTGCCAGCACCCTGACCCCGGACAGTACCTACGAGCAGTACTTC. This gives the protein CASTLTPDSTYEQYF.

The V call is TRBV6-1, the J call TRBJ1-2; D is undetermined. The CDR3 is 14 residues long. Looked up from germline, CDR1 is MNHNS and CDR2 is SASEGT. Trimming took 3 bases from V and 6 from J, leaving 14 bases between them. CDR3 loop: CASSDPLVWHGYTF. The CDR3, as DNA: TGTGCCAGCAGTGACCCCCTAGTTTGGCATGGCTACACCTTC.

The rearrangement uses TRBV5-4 and TRBJ2-7; tentatively, D is TRBD1 (6 bases). Germline loops: CDR1 SGHNT, CDR2 YYREEE (reference sequence). Trimming stripped 4 bases from V and 2 bases from J, with 13 bases between. This CDR3 is built from 14 residues. As DNA, the CDR3 is TGTGCCAGCAGCCGCCCGGGACAACCCTACGAGCAGTACTTC. This translates into CASSRPGQPYEQYF.

The chain combines TRBV24-1 with TRBJ1-5, with D maybe TRBD1 (6 bases). Trimming removed 7 bases from V and 5 bases from J, with 11 bases in between. This CDR3 region has 13 residues. Germline CDR1 is KGHDR and CDR2 is SFDVKD. The CDR3 is CATRGRGDQPQHF. The CDR3 DNA is TGTGCCACCAGAGGCAGGGGCGATCAGCCCCAGCATTTT.

J is TRBJ2-7 and V is TRBV24-1; the match to TRBD2 covers 13 bases. The CDR3 runs 17 residues. V lost 4 bases to trimming and J lost 3 bases; unmatched junction nucleotides: 8. Germline V gene lookup returns CDR1 KGHDR and CDR2 SFDVKD. CDR3 nucleotide sequence: TGTGCCACCAGTGACCCATCCAGGACTAGCGGGGGCTACGAGCAGTACTTC. The encoded protein is CATSDPSRTSGGYEQYF.

The chain joins TRBV5-1 to TRBJ1-2; D is unresolved. V shed 1 base and J shed 5 bases, with 18 bases lying between them. CDR3 length: 16 amino acids. The germline CDR1 and CDR2 sequences are SGHRS and YFSETQ. As DNA, the CDR3 is TGCGCCAGCAGCTTGTCTCGGGCCGGGCGCGGGTATGGCTACACCTTC. It is translated as CASSLSRAGRGYGYTF.

The chain uses TRBV5-1 and TRBJ2-2; a possible D gene is TRBD2 (6 bases). The germline V gene has CDR1 SGHRS and CDR2 YFSETQ. This CDR3 is built from 17 residues. With 0 bases removed from V and 3 bases from J, the gap between germline ends came to 15 bases. In nucleotides, the CDR3 is TGCGCCAGCAGCTTGGCTATCAGACTAGACTACACCGGGGAGCTGTTTTTT. Translated: CASSLAIRLDYTGELFF.

The chain uses TRBV19 and TRBJ2-6; D is ambiguous. This CDR3 comprises 16 residues. Trimming shortened V by 3 bases and J by 2 bases, and 11 bases separated the two germline ends. CDR1 is LNHDA, CDR2 SQIVND, per germline (reference sequence). CDR3 sequence reads: CASSIRNSPGANVLTF. DNA of the CDR3: TGTGCCAGTAGTATCCGAAACAGTCCTGGGGCCAACGTCCTGACTTTC.

This chain connects TRBV10-3 to TRBJ2-7; D perhaps matches TRBD1 (6 bases). Trimming pared 6 bases from V and 4 bases from J, leaving 13 bases between. The CDR3 is 13 amino acids. Germline CDR1 ENHRY, CDR2 SYGVKD. The CDR3 DNA is TGTGCCATCAGGGACAGCCCGACTTACGAGCAGTACTTC. Translated, it gives CAIRDSPTYEQYF.

This clone has a single count. V gene TRBV2 combines with J gene TRBJ1-2; TRBD1 might be the D (5 bases). In germline, CDR1 is SNHLY, CDR2 FYNNEI. The CDR3 consists of 12 residues. V lost 8 bases to trimming and J lost 1 base, with 8 bases between them. CDR3: CASDRDNYGYTF. CDR3 in DNA: TGTGCCAGCGACAGAGATAACTATGGCTACACCTTC.